Presented here are 15 T cell receptor beta chains from one specimen sequenced in a study of T cells in Graves' hyperthyroidism and ophthalmopathy. The source material, RNA transcripts, was used to amplify TCR beta CDR3 regions. The primer set for the first-round RT-PCR of the TCR CDR3 was HTBI. TCRdb passed the multiplex PCR reads through MiXCR, listing each CDR3 protein once. The data show about 560,000 distinct CDR3 sequences, about 15% seen once. Sequencing was carried out using blood. Receptor source: a woman in her 30s with Graves' hyperthyroidism.

This clonotype was detected ten times or more. The CDR3 region has the DNA TGTGCCAGCAGTACGGGGGACGGGCTGGAGCAGTACTTC. This gives the protein CASSTGDGLEQYF. The chain is built from TRBV6-1 and TRBJ2-7; weak D call: TRBD2 (6 bases). The CDR3 has 13 residues. V shed 5 bases and J shed 7 bases, with 15 bases lying between them. Germline CDR1 reads MNHNS; CDR2 reads SASEGT.

In its sample, this clonotype was seen many times. The J gene is TRBJ1-5, the V gene TRBV12-3 or TRBV12-4, with 8 bases that match TRBD1. The CDR3 is made up of 18 amino acids. The V gene end was trimmed by 2 bases and the J gene end by 4 bases; junction bases not matched to a gene: 13. In nucleotides, the CDR3 is TGTGCCAGCAGTTTATCTTCTACAGGGGGAAGGAATAATCAGCCCCAGCATTTT. Its protein product is CASSLSSTGGRNNQPQHF.

This clonotype came up a few times. V gene TRBV2 combines with J gene TRBJ2-5, with 10 bases lining up with TRBD2. Germline CDR1 and CDR2: SNHLY and FYNNEI. This CDR3 has 15 amino acids. Trimming cost V 10 bases and J 4 bases; bases outside gene matches: 12. The CDR3 spells CAIPSLAGARETQYF. The CDR3 nucleotides read TGTGCCATCCCGTCCCTAGCGGGAGCCCGAGAGACCCAGTACTTC.

The rearrangement uses TRBV7-2 and TRBJ2-5; either TRBD1 or TRBD2 may supply D (5 bases each). The CDR3 is 19 amino acids. Germline-derived CDR1 and CDR2 are SGHTA and FQGNSA. The ends were cut back, 3 bases at V and 4 bases at J, with 27 bases in the middle. CDR3 sequence: CASSLNQGWGTGTGETQYF. CDR3 DNA sequence: TGTGCCAGCAGCTTGAACCAGGGTTGGGGCACCGGGACCGGAGAGACCCAGTACTTC.

In its sample, this clonotype was seen many times. V and J are TRBV6-1 and TRBJ2-3, with 12 bases matching TRBD2. The trim removed 6 bases at V and 0 bases at J, leaving 10 bases unmatched. CDR3 length equals 18 residues. CDR1 is MNHNS and CDR2 is SASEGT in the germline V gene. The CDR3 nucleotides read TGTGCCAGCAGGGACCGGCTAGCGGGAGGGCTAAGCACAGATACGCAGTATTTT. Amino acids: CASRDRLAGGLSTDTQYF.

This clonotype was observed many times. V and J are TRBV27 and TRBJ2-7; 8 bases are a match to TRBD2. Trimming at V came to 6 bases and at J to 2 bases, leaving 9 bases not matched to a gene. The length of the CDR3 is 15 residues. Germline V gives CDR1 MNHEY, CDR2 SMNVEV (reference sequence). As DNA, the CDR3 is TGTGCCAGCAGAAACGGGGGGGCGAGGGCCTACGAGCAGTACTTC. Its protein product is CASRNGGARAYEQYF.

This clonotype was detected a few times. V and J are TRBV5-1 and TRBJ1-4, with 8 bases lining up with TRBD1. Trimming at V came to 0 bases and at J to 7 bases, leaving 8 bases not matched to a gene. Germline lookup yields CDR1 SGHRS and CDR2 YFSETQ. The CDR3 contains 16 residues. In DNA form, the CDR3 reads TGCGCCAGCAGCTTGGAGAGACAGGGGAGTGGTGAAAAACTGTTTTTT. This gives the protein CASSLERQGSGEKLFF. Combining the CDR3 with reference TRBV5-1 and TRBJ1-4 gives the whole variable domain KAGVTQTPRYLIKTRGQQVTLSCSPISGHRSVSWYQQTPGQGLQFLFEYFSETQRNKGNFPGRFSGRQFSNSRSEMNVSTLELGDSALYLCASSLERQGSGEKLFFGSGTQLSVL.

In its sample, this clonotype was seen a few times. V usage is TRBV6-1 and J usage is TRBJ2-7; 11 bases fit TRBD1. The CDR3 has 15 residues. Germline lookup yields CDR1 MNHNS and CDR2 SASEGT. V gave up 5 bases and J gave up 6 bases; unmatched junction bases: 9. The CDR3 DNA reads as TGTGCCAGCAGTTCCCCATCCGGGACAGGGGGCGAGCAGTACTTC. Amino acids: CASSSPSGTGGEQYF.

The rearrangement uses TRBV7-9 and TRBJ2-3, with 11 bases aligning to TRBD2. The CDR3 covers 16 residues. V dropped 0 bases and J dropped 5; count of bases not matched to a gene: 4. Per the germline V gene, CDR1 is SEHNR and CDR2 is FQNEAQ (reference sequence). The CDR3 nucleotides read TGTGCCAGCAGCTTAGCTATAGCGGGGGGGCTAGATACGCAGTATTTT. Translated, it gives CASSLAIAGGLDTQYF.

This clonotype has ten or more counts. The genes are TRBV3-1 and TRBJ1-1; the D is unclear. Germline CDR1 is LGHDT and CDR2 is YNNKEL (reference sequence). With 4 bases removed from V and 0 bases from J, the gap between germline ends came to 6 bases. The CDR3 covers 13 residues. CDR3 DNA sequence: TGTGCCAGCAGCCGTAGGTTGAACACTGAAGCTTTCTTT. Its translation is CASSRRLNTEAFF.

This clonotype occurred many times. This chain connects TRBV20-1 to TRBJ2-7; D gene ambiguous. V gave up 1 base and J gave up 1 base, with 2 bases separating them. CDR3 size: 11 residues. Germline V gives CDR1 DFQATT, CDR2 SNEGSKA (reference sequence). CDR3 DNA sequence: TGCAGTGCTAGAGTGTCCTACGAGCAGTACTTC. It is translated as CSARVSYEQYF.

Points on this clonotype: This may stem from a read error, because a much larger clone lies one nucleotide away. The V gene is TRBV7-2, the J gene TRBJ2-7; 7 bases are a match to TRBD1. The V gene's germline CDR1 is SGHTA and CDR2 FQGNSA. The length of the CDR3 is 14 residues. The CDR3 DNA reads TGTGCCAGCGGCTTAGGACAGGAGAACTACGAGCAGTACTTC. Translated: CASGLGQENYEQYF. Filled out from reference TRBV7-2 and TRBJ2-7, the complete variable domain reads GAGVSQSPSNKVTEKGKDVELRCDPISGHTALYWYRQSLGQGLEFLIYFQGNSAPDKSGLPSDRFSAERTGGSVSTLTIQRTQQEDSAVYLCASGLGQENYEQYFGPGTRLTVT.

This clonotype came up a few times. A clone one base away is much larger, so this may be a read error. The rearrangement joins TRBV2 to TRBJ1-6, with D tentatively TRBD1 (5 bases). The CDR3 has 15 amino acids. Germline V gene data show CDR1 as SNHLY and CDR2 as FYNNEI. The CDR3 coding sequence is TGTGCCAGCAGTGAACATCCGCAGGGCAATTCACCCCTCCGCTTT. Protein sequence: CASSEHPQGNSPLRF.

This clonotype was seen repeatedly, ten times or more. This chain connects TRBV20-1 to TRBJ1-1; D gene unclear. Trimming cost V 3 bases and J 0 bases, with 11 bases left between them. Germline CDR1 is DFQATT and CDR2 is SNEGSKA (reference sequence). The CDR3 loop spans 14 amino acids. This CDR3 is CSARDFNMNTEAFF. The CDR3 DNA is TGCAGTGCTAGGGACTTCAACATGAACACTGAAGCTTTCTTT.

This clonotype was picked up a small number of times. V and J are TRBV30 and TRBJ2-1, with 13 bases aligning to TRBD2. CDR3 length: 17 amino acids. The V and J ends lost 2 bases and 4 bases, in that order; junction bases with no gene match: 8. Germline values: CDR1 GTSNPN, CDR2 SVGIG (reference sequence). The CDR3 is CAWSSRGGLAGYNEQFF. The CDR3 DNA is TGTGCCTGGAGTTCAAGGGGGGGACTAGCGGGGTACAATGAGCAGTTCTTC.